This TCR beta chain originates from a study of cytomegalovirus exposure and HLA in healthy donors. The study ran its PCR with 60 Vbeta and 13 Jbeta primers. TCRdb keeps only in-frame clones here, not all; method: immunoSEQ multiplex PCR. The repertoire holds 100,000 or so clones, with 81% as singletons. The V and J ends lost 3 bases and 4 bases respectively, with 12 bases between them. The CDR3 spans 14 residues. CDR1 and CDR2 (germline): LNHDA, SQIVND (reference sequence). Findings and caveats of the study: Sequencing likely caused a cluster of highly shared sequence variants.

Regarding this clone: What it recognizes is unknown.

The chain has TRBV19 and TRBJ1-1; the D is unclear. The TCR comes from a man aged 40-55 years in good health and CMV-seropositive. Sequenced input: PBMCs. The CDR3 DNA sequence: TGTGCCAGTAGTATTAACCCCTCGGGCACTGAAGCTTTCTTT. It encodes CASSINPSGTEAFF.